This T cell receptor beta chain was identified during a study of blood T cell repertoires in COVID-19. Trimming removed 1 base at V and 4 bases at J, with 10 bases between. CDR1 and CDR2 (germline): SEHNR, FQNEAQ (reference sequence). This CDR3 is built from 14 residues. Only in-frame clones appear in the TCRdb table, and some are missing; sequencing was by immunoSEQ multiplex PCR. Of over 150,000 clones in the sample, more than 75% were seen once. The chain carries TRBV7-9 and TRBJ2-5; D uncertain. Sequenced sample: peripheral blood. The sequence was obtained from a man over 45 who had recovered from COVID-19. The CDR3 DNA reads as TGTGCCAGCAGCTTAGGGAGCTTAAGAGAGACCCAGTACTTC. Residues: CASSLGSLRETQYF.